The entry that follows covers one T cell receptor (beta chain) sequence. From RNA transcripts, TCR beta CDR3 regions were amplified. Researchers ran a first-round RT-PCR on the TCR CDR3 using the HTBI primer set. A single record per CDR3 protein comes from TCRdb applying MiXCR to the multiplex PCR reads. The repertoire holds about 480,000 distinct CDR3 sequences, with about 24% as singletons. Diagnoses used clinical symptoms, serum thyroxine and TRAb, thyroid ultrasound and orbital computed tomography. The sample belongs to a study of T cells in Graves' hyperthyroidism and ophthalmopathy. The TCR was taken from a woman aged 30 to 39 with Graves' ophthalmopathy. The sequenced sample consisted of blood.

The CDR3 protein is CASNQGGQPQHF. CDR3 bases: TGTGCCAGCAACCAGGGGGGTCAGCCCCAGCATTTT. The V and J genes are TRBV6-1 and TRBJ1-5; 7 bases are a match to TRBD1. This CDR3 has 12 amino acids. Trimming removed 7 bases from V and 6 bases from J; junction bases left unmatched: 3. Germline V gene sequence: CDR1 MNHNS, CDR2 SASEGT.